The 14 T cell receptor beta chains listed next were all sequenced from one sample in a study of regulatory T cells in long-lasting Graves disease (dated by TCRdb to about 2021). The library was produced with multiplex PCR. Reads for this sample came from an Illumina HiSeq 4000. iRepertoire HTBI primers and Arm-PCR amplification of CDR3 regions were used to construct TCR beta libraries. TCRdb passed the public sequencing reads through fastp at Q25 and MiXCR, retaining productive beta sequences. Duplicate CDR3 protein sequences are folded into a single record with the most common DNA and genes. The sample has roughly 470,000 distinct CDR3 sequences on record, less than 25% of them singletons. Jointly, the top ten make up over 7.5% of the sample. The time point tag for this specimen amounts to: persistent/refractory GD, antithyroid drugs over 5 years with positive TRAb. For both TCR sequencing and RNA sequencing, RNA was extracted from PBMCs in TRIzol.

The specimen comprised peripheral blood mononuclear cells (PBMCs), sampled when the disease was refractory, from a patient treated with antithyroid drugs. All receptors come from a female donor with Graves disease.

V usage is TRBV6-2 or TRBV6-3 and J usage is TRBJ1-5; TRBD1 agrees at 8 bases. Germline loops: CDR1 MNHEY, CDR2 SVGEGT. The CDR3 is made up of 15 amino acids. The V segment lost 5 bases and the J segment 6 bases; nucleotides outside the gene matches: 9. The CDR3 spells CASSLLGQGGQPQHF. For the CDR3, the DNA is TGTGCCAGCAGTCTATTAGGACAGGGCGGTCAGCCCCAGCATTTT.

This sequence joins TRBV6-5 and TRBJ2-2; D possibly matches TRBD1 or TRBD2 (5 bases each). The CDR3 runs to 17 residues. CDR1 is MNHEY and CDR2 is SVGAGI in the germline V gene. Between the trimmed V and J ends, which lost 0 bases and 6 bases, there was a span of 17 bases. In DNA form, the CDR3 reads TGTGCCAGCAGTTACTCCGGGCTCGCCTTGGGGGCCGGGGAGCTGTTTTTT. Amino acid sequence: CASSYSGLALGAGELFF.

The chain recombines TRBV28 with TRBJ2-2; 11 bases fit TRBD2. Trimming at V came to 5 bases and at J to 1 base, leaving 3 bases not matched to a gene. The CDR3 runs to 16 residues. CDR1 is MDHEN, CDR2 SYDVKM, per germline. This CDR3 is CASSPTSGGNTGELFF. The CDR3 DNA reads TGTGCCAGCAGTCCTACTAGCGGGGGGAACACCGGGGAGCTGTTTTTT. The full variable domain, rest sourced from reference TRBV28 and TRBJ2-2, is DVKVTQSSRYLVKRTGEKVFLECVQDMDHENMFWYRQDPGLGLRLIYFSYDVKMKEKGDIPEGYSVSREKKERFSLILESASTNQTSMYLCASSPTSGGNTGELFFGEGSRLTVL.

This clonotype was counted at least ten times. J is TRBJ2-2 and V is TRBV12-3 or TRBV12-4, with 9 bases matching TRBD2. The ends lost 7 bases at V and 7 bases at J; junction bases unmatched: 25. The CDR3 sequence is 20 residues long. The CDR3 region is CASTYLPRIRREGRNGELFF. The CDR3 DNA reads as TGTGCCAGCACCTACCTACCGAGAATCCGGCGGGAGGGCCGTAACGGGGAGCTGTTTTTT.

This chain connects TRBV10-3 to TRBJ2-2; D possibly uses TRBD1 or TRBD2 (5 bases each). V was shortened by 0 bases and J by 4 bases, with 12 bases between the two germline ends. The CDR3 has 16 residues. From germline, CDR1 is ENHRY and CDR2 SYGVKD. CDR3 protein: CAISESGQGVTGELFF. Here the CDR3 DNA reads TGTGCCATCAGTGAGTCGGGTCAGGGAGTCACCGGGGAGCTGTTTTTT.

This clonotype was counted at least ten times. This sequence joins TRBV6-1 and TRBJ1-5; 8 nucleotides line up with TRBD1. From germline, CDR1 is MNHNS and CDR2 SASEGT. CDR3 length: 14 amino acids. J lost 7 bases, V lost 6 bases, and 8 bases had no gene match. The CDR3 DNA reads as TGTGCCAGCAGACCAGGGGGCATCGGACAGCCCCAGCATTTT. Translating gives CASRPGGIGQPQHF.

The rearrangement links TRBV6-1 to TRBJ1-1; D unresolved. The CDR3 has 14 residues. CDR1 is MNHNS and CDR2 is SASEGT in the germline V gene. Trimming shortened V by 2 bases and J by 1 base, and 8 bases separated the two germline ends. In nucleotides, the CDR3 is TGTGCCAGCAGTGAACAACATCAGAACACTGAAGCTTTCTTT. It encodes CASSEQHQNTEAFF.

The rearrangement uses TRBV7-2 and TRBJ2-5, with TRBD1 identical over 8 bases. The germline gives CDR1 SGHTA, CDR2 FQGNSA. The CDR3 totals 16 residues. V was pared by 5 bases and J by 5 bases, with 13 bases of the junction left unmatched. CDR3 DNA sequence: TGTGCCAGCAGCCGAGGCATGGCAGGGGGCTTGGAGACCCAGTACTTC. Amino acid sequence: CASSRGMAGGLETQYF.

The chain carries TRBV27 and TRBJ1-1; D is uncertain. CDR1 and CDR2 from the germline V gene are MNHEY and SMNVEV (reference sequence). The CDR3 has 14 residues. V shed 2 bases and J shed 6 bases, with 13 bases lying between them. The CDR3 DNA sequence: TGTGCCAGCAGTTTAAGGTCTCTTAGCGCTGAAGCTTTCTTT. Translated: CASSLRSLSAEAFF.

This clonotype was recorded a few times. The chain combines TRBV9 with TRBJ2-1; 7 positions match TRBD2. Germline V gives CDR1 SGDLS, CDR2 YYNGEE. There are 14 residues in the CDR3. With V trimmed by 4 bases and J by 8 bases, 9 bases remained unmatched. The CDR3 DNA reads as TGTGCCAGCAGCTTTCGGACTAGTTTGGATGAGCAGTTCTTC. Protein product: CASSFRTSLDEQFF.

This clonotype has only a few counts. The chain couples TRBV7-2 to TRBJ2-3; TRBD1 is a possible D gene (6 bases). CDR3 length equals 14 residues. Germline CDR1 reads SGHTA; CDR2 reads FQGNSA. V was pared by 5 bases and J by 2 bases, with 11 bases between. Here the CDR3 DNA reads TGTGCCAGCAGCCACGGACAGCACACAGATACGCAGTATTTT. Translated: CASSHGQHTDTQYF.

The chain carries TRBV20-1 and TRBJ2-1; 9 bases align to TRBD2. Germline CDR1 reads DFQATT; CDR2 reads SNEGSKA (reference sequence). The CDR3 sequence is 15 residues long. V gave up 5 bases and J gave up 6 bases; unmatched junction bases: 11. The CDR3 nucleotides read TGCAGTGCTGCCCGAGCGGGAGGAGGTGTCAATGAGCAGTTCTTC. The encoded protein is CSAARAGGGVNEQFF.

This clonotype has at least ten counts. The chain is built from TRBV6-5 and TRBJ1-5; D unresolved. V lost 2 bases and J 6 bases, leaving 11 bases between the germline ends. Germline V gene data show CDR1 as MNHEY and CDR2 as SVGAGI. CDR3 length: 14 amino acids. In nucleotides, the CDR3 is TGTGCCAGCAGTTACCAATCAGGAAGTCAGCCCCAGCATTTT. Translation: CASSYQSGSQPQHF.

This clonotype was seen many times. V gene TRBV20-1 combines with J gene TRBJ2-7; 8 bases align to TRBD1. The V gene end was trimmed by 6 bases and the J gene end by 6 bases; junction bases not matched to a gene: 13. The CDR3 is 14 residues long. Per germline, CDR1 DFQATT and CDR2 SNEGSKA (reference sequence). CDR3 sequence (DNA): TGCAGTGCCCCACCCTGGGACAGGCAACTCGAGCAGTACTTC. Translation gives CSAPPWDRQLEQYF.